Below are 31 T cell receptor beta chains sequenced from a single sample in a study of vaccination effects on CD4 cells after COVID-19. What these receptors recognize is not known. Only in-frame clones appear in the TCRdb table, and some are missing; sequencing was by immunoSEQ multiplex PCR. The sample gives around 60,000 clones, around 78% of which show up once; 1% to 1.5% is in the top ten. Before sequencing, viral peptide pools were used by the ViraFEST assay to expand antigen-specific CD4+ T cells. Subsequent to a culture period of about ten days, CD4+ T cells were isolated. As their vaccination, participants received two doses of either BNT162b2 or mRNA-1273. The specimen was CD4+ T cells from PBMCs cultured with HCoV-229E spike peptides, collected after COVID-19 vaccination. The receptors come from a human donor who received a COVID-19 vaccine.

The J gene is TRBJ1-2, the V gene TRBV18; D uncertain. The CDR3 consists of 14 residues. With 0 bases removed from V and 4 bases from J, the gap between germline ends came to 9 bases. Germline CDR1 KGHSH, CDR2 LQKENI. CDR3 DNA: TGTGCCAGCTCACCACCAGGGTTTACCTATGGCTACACCTTC. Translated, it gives CASSPPGFTYGYTF.

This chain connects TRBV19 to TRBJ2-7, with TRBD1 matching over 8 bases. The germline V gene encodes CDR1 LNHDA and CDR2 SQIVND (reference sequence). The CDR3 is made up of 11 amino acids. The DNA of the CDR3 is TGTGCCAGTAGTCCAGGGACAGGCCAAGCAGTC. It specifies CASSPGTGQAV.

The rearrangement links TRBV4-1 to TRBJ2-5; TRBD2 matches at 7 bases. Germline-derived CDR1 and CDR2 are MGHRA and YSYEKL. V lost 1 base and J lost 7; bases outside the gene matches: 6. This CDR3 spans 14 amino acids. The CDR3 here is CASSQGGGSGTQYF. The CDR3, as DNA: TGCGCCAGCAGCCAAGGGGGGGGATCGGGGACCCAGTACTTC.

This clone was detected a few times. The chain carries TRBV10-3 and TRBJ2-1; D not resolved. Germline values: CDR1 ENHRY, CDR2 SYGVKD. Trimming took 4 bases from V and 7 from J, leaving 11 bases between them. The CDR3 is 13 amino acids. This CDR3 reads CAISGQDRNEQFF. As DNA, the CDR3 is TGTGCCATCAGTGGGCAGGATAGAAATGAGCAGTTCTTC.

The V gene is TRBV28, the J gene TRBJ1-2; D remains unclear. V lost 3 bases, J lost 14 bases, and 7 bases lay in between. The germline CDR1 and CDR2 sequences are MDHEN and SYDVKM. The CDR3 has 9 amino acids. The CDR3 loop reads CASSFPWTF. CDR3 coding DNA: TGTGCCAGCAGTTTTCCTTGGACCTTC.

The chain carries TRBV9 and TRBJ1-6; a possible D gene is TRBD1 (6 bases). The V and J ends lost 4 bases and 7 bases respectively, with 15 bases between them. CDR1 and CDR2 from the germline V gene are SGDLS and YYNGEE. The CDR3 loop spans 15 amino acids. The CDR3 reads CASSPTGRGNSPLHF. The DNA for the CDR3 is TGTGCCAGCAGCCCTACCGGGAGGGGGAATTCACCCCTCCACTTT.

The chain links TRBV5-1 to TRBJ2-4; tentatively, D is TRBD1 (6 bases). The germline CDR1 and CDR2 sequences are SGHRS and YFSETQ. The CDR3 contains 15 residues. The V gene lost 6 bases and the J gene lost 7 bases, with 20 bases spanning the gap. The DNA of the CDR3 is TGCGCCAGCACCGCTACGTCAGGGGCCGGGAACATTCAGTACTTC. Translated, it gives CASTATSGAGNIQYF.

The CDR3 here is CASSVRTSGDNEQFF. CDR3 in DNA: TGTGCCAGCAGCGTCCGGACTAGCGGAGACAATGAGCAGTTCTTC. This sequence joins TRBV3-1 (or the pseudogene TRBV3-2) and TRBJ2-1; 10 positions agree with TRBD2. Germline V gene data show CDR1 as LGHDT and CDR2 as YNNKEL (reference sequence). The CDR3 length is 15 residues. V trimming: 5 bases; J trimming: 5 bases; junction bases outside the gene matches: 6.

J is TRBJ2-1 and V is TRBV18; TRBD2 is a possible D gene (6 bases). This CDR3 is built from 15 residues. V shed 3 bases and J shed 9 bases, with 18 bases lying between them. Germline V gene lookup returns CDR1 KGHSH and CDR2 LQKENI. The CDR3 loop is CASSPSPSGVVEQFF. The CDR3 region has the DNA TGTGCCAGCTCACCTTCCCCGTCGGGGGTGGTTGAGCAGTTCTTC.

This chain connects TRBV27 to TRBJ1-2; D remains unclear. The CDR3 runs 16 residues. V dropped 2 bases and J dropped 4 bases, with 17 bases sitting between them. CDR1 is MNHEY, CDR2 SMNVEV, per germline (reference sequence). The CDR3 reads CASSLRQGAGTYGYTF. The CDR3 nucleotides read TGTGCCAGCAGTTTAAGACAAGGCGCAGGCACCTATGGCTACACCTTC.

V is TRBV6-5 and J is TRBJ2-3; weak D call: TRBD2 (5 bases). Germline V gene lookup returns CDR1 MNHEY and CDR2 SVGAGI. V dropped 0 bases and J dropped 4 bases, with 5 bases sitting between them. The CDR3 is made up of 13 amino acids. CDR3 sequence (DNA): TGTGCCAGCAGTTACTCTAGCGCAGATACGCAGTATTTT. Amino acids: CASSYSSADTQYF.

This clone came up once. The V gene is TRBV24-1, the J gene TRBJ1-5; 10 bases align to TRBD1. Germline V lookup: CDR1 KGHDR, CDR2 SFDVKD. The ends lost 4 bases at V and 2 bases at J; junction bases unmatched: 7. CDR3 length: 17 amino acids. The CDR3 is CATSEHGTGAGNQPQHF. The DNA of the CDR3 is TGTGCCACCAGTGAGCACGGGACAGGGGCAGGCAATCAGCCCCAGCATTTT.

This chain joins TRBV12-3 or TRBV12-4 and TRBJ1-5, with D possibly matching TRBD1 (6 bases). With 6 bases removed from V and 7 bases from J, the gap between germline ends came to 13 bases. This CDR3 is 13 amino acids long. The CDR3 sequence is CASSPRGNQPQHF. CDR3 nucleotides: TGTGCCAGCAGCCCCAGGGGAAACCAGCCCCAGCATTTT.

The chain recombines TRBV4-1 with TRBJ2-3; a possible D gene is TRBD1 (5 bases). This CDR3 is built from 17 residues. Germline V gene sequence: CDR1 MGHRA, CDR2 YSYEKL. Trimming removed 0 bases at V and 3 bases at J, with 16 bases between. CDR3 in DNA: TGCGCCAGCAGCCAAGATCGCAGGTTTAGGGGAACAGATACGCAGTATTTT. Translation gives CASSQDRRFRGTDTQYF.

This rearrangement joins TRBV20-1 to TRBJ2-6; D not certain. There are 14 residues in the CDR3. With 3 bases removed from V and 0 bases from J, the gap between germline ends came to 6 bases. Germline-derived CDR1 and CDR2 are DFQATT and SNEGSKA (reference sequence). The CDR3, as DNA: TGCAGTGCTAGTCCGAGCTCTGGGGCCAACGTCCTGACTTTC. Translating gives CSASPSSGANVLTF.

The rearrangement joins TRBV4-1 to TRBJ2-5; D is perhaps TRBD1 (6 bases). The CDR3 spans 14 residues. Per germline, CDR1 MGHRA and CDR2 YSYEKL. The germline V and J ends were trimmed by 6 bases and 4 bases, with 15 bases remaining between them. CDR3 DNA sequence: TGCGCCAGCAGTCTTTACAGGGATGGAGAGACCCAGTACTTC. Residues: CASSLYRDGETQYF.

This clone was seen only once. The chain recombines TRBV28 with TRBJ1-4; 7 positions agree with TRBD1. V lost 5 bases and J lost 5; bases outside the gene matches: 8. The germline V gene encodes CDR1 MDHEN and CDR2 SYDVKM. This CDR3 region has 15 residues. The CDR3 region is CASSDRTGRNEKLFF. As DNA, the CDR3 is TGTGCCAGCAGTGATCGGACAGGCAGGAATGAAAAACTGTTTTTT. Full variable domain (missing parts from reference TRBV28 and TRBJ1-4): DVKVTQSSRYLVKRTGEKVFLECVQDMDHENMFWYRQDPGLGLRLIYFSYDVKMKEKGDIPEGYSVSREKKERFSLILESASTNQTSMYLCASSDRTGRNEKLFFGSGTQLSVL.

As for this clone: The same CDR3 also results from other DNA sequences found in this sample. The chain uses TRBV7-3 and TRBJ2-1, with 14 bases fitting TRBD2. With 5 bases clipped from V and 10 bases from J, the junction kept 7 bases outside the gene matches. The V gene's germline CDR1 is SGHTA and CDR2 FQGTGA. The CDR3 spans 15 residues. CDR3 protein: CASSTGLAGGGEQFF. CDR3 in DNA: TGTGCCAGCAGCACCGGACTAGCGGGGGGAGGCGAGCAGTTCTTC. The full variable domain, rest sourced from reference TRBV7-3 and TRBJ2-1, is GAGVSQTPSNKVTEKGKYVELRCDPISGHTALYWYRQSLGQGPEFLIYFQGTGAADDSGLPNDRFFAVRPEGSVSTLKIQRTERGDSAVYLCASSTGLAGGGEQFFGPGTRLTVL.

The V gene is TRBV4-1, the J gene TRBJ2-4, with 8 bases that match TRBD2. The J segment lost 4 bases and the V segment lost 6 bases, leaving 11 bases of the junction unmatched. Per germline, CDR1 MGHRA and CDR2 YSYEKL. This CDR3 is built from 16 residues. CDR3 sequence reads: CASRDIPGGNKNIQYF. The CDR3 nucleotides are TGCGCCAGCAGGGACATCCCGGGGGGGAATAAAAACATTCAGTACTTC.

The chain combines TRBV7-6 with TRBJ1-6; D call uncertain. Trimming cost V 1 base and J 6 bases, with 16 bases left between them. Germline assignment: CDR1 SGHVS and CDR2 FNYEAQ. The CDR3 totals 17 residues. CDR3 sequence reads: CASSLEDTRVGNSPLHF. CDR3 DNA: TGTGCCAGCAGCTTAGAAGACACGCGGGTTGGTAATTCACCCCTCCACTTT.

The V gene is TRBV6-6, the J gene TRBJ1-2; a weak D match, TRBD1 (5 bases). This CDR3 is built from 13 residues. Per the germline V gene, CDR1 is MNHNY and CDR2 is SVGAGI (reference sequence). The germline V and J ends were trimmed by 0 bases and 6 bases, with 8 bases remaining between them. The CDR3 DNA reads TGTGCCAGCAGTTACTCGGGGGGGGATGGCTACACCTTC. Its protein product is CASSYSGGDGYTF.

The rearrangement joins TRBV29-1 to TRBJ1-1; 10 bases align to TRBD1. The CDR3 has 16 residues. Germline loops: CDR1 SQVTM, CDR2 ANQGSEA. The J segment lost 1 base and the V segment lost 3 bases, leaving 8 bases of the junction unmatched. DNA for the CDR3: TGCAGCGTTGATGGACAGGGGGGTTTAGGGAACACTGAAGCTTTCTTT. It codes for CSVDGQGGLGNTEAFF.

The CDR3 DNA sequence: TGTGCCACCGCAAAACAGGGGACCCCCACAGGGCAGTTCTTC. As protein: CATAKQGTPTGQFF. The gene calls are TRBV15 and TRBJ2-1; 7 positions match TRBD1. The CDR3 runs to 14 residues. V was clipped by 8 bases and J by 12 bases; unmatched bases: 16. CDR1 and CDR2 from the germline V gene are LNHNV and YYDKDF (reference sequence).

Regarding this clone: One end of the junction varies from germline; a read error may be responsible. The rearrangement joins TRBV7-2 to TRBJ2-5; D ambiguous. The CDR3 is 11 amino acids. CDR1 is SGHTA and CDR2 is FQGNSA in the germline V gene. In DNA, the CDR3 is TGTGCCAGCAGCCTCACGACGCGGCCCGACTTC. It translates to CASSLTTRPDF.

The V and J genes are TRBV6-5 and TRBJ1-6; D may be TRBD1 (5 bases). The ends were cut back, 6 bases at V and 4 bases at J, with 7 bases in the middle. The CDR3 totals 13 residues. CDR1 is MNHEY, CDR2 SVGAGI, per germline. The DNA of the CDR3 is TGTGCCAGCAGCCCAGGGTATAATTCACCCCTCCACTTT. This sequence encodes CASSPGYNSPLHF.

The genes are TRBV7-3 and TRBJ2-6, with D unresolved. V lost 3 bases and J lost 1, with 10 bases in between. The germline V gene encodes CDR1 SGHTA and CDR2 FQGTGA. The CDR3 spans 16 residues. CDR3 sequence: CASSFDPTSGANVLTF. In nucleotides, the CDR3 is TGTGCCAGCAGCTTTGACCCCACTTCTGGGGCCAACGTCCTGACTTTC.

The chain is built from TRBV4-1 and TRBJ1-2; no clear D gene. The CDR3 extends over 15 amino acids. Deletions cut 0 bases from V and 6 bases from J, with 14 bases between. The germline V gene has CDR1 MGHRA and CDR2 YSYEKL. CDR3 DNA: TGCGCCAGCAGCCAAGATCCCCGGGAGGCGAATGGCTACACCTTC. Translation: CASSQDPREANGYTF.

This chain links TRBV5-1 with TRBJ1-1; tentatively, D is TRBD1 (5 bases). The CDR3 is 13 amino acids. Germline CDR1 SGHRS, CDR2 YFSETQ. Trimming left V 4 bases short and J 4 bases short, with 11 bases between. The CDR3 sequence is CASSDQGGTEAFF. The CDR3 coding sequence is TGCGCCAGCAGCGATCAGGGTGGCACTGAAGCTTTCTTT.

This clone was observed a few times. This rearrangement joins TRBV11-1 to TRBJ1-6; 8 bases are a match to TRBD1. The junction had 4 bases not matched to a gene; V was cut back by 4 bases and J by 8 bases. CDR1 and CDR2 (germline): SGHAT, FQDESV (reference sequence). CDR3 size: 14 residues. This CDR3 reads CASSWGTGYSPLHF. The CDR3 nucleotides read TGTGCCAGCAGCTGGGGGACAGGCTATTCACCCCTCCACTTT.

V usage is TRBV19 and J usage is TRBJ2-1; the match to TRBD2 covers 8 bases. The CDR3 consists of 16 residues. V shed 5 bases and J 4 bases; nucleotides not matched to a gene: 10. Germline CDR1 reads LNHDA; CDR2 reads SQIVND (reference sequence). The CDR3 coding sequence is TGTGCCAGTAGTTTCCGGGGTAGCGGGGTTTACAATGAGCAGTTCTTC. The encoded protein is CASSFRGSGVYNEQFF.

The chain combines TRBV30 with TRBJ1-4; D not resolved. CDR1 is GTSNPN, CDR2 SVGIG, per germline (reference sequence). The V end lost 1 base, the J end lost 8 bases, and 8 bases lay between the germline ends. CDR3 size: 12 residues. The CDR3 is CAWSERNEKLFF. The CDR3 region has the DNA TGTGCCTGGAGTGAAAGGAACGAAAAACTGTTTTTT.